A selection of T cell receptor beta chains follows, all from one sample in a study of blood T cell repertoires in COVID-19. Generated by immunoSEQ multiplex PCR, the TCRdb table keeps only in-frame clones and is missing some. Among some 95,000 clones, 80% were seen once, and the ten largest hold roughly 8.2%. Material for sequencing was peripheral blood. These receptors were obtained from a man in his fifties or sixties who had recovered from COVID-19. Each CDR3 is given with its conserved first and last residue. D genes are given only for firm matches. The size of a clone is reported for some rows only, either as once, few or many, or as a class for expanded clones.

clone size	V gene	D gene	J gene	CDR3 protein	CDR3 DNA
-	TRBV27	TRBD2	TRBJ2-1	CASREPGTSGSNEQFF	TGTGCCAGCAGGGAGCCCGGGACTAGCGGGTCCAATGAGCAGTTCTTC
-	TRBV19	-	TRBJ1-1	CASSKREYTEAFF	TGTGCCAGTAGTAAACGGGAATACACTGAAGCTTTCTTT
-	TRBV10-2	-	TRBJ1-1	CASSGGTEAFF	TGCGCCAGCAGTGGAGGGACTGAAGCTTTCTTT
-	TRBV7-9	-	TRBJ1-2	CASSLKNRVEGYTF	TGTGCCAGCAGCCTAAAAAACAGGGTGGAGGGCTACACCTTC
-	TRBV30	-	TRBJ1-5	CAWSRGSGNQPQHF	TGTGCCTGGAGTCGCGGGAGTGGCAATCAGCCCCAGCATTTT
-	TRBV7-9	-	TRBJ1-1	CASSPRGTEAFF	TGTGCCAGCAGCCCCAGGGGCACTGAAGCTTTCTTT
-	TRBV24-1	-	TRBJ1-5	CATSDVRGDRNQPQHF	TGTGCCACCAGTGACGTCCGCGGGGATCGCAATCAGCCCCAGCATTTT
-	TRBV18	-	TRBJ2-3	CASSLTVRDTQYF	TGTGCCAGCTCACTAACTGTCCGAGATACGCAGTATTTT
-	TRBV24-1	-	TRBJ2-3	CATSETGIGTQYF	TGTGCCACCAGTGAAACGGGGATTGGCACGCAGTATTTT
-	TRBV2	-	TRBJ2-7	CASSDPPNYEQYF	TGTGCCAGCAGTGACCCACCTAACTACGAGCAGTACTTC
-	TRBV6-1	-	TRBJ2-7	CASSERTAYEQYF	TGTGCCAGCAGTGAACGGACAGCCTACGAGCAGTACTTC
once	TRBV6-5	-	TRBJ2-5	CASSRRRAEETQYF	TGTGCCAGCAGTAGACGGAGGGCGGAGGAGACCCAGTACTTC
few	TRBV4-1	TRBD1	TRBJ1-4	CASSQLWGQGNEKLFF	TGCGCCAGCAGCCAACTTTGGGGACAGGGTAATGAAAAACTGTTTTTT
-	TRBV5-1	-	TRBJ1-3	CASSLSGYSGNTIYF	TGCGCCAGCAGCTTGTCAGGGTATTCTGGAAACACCATATATTTT
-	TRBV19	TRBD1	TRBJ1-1	CASSIDGGRGRKTEAFF	TGTGCCAGTAGTATAGATGGAGGCAGGGGGCGAAAAACTGAAGCTTTCTTT
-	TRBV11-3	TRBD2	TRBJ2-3	CASSFGTSDTDTQYF	TGTGCCAGCAGCTTTGGGACTAGCGACACAGATACGCAGTATTTT
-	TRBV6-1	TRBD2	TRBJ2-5	CASSRLAVRETQYF	TGTGCCAGCAGTCGCCTAGCGGTCCGAGAGACCCAGTACTTC
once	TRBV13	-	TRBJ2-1	CASSFYRSHEQFF	TGTGCCAGCAGCTTCTACAGGTCGCATGAGCAGTTCTTC
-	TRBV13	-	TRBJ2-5	CASSLEGRRRETQYF	TGTGCCAGCAGCTTGGAAGGCCGGAGGAGAGAGACCCAGTACTTC
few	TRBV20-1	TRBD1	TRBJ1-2	CSASNPTGAASANYGYTF	TGCAGTGCTAGTAATCCCACAGGGGCGGCCTCAGCTAACTATGGCTACACCTTC
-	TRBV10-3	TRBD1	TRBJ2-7	CAISEDRGRYEQYF	TGTGCCATCAGTGAGGACAGGGGGAGATACGAGCAGTACTTC
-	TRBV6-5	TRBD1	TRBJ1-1	CASSYSGTGSEAFF	TGTGCCAGCAGTTACTCAGGGACAGGGTCTGAAGCTTTCTTT
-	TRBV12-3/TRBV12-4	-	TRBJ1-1	CASSLARGTEAFF	TGTGCCAGCAGTTTAGCCCGGGGGACTGAAGCTTTCTTT
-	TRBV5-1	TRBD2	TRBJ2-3	CASSLALLAGGSTDTQYF	TGCGCCAGCAGCTTGGCGCTGCTAGCGGGAGGGAGCACAGATACGCAGTATTTT
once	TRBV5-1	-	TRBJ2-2	CASSYEQGAGELFF	TGCGCCAGCAGCTACGAACAGGGTGCCGGGGAGCTGTTTTTT
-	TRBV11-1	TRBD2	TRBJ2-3	CASSPGGESTDTQYF	TGTGCCAGCAGCCCGGGGGGGGAGAGCACAGATACGCAGTATTTT
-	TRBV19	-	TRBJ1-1	CASSDNTDGYSRINTEAFF	TGTGCCAGTAGTGACAACACCGACGGTTATTCCCGTATTAACACTGAAGCTTTCTTT